The clone carrying this TCR beta chain was picked up many times. The V and J ends lost 5 bases and 8 bases, in that order; junction bases with no gene match: 12. This CDR3 comprises 15 residues. CDR1 is MNHEY, CDR2 SMNVEV, per germline (reference sequence). The sample originates from a study of T cells in Graves' hyperthyroidism and ophthalmopathy. Regions amplified from RNA transcripts were the TCR beta CDR3 regions. HTBI primers drove first-round RT-PCR of the TCR CDR3. Via MiXCR, TCRdb re-called the multiplex PCR reads, giving one row per CDR3 protein. The sample has a few hundred thousand distinct CDR3 sequences, approximately 17% seen once.

The chain links TRBV27 to TRBJ2-7; 10 bases match TRBD1. The TCR comes from a woman aged 60-75 years with Graves' ophthalmopathy. Sequencing used blood. CDR3 bases: TGTGCCAGCAGTGGGGCCGGGACAGGGGCCTCCCAGCAGTACTTC. It yields the protein CASSGAGTGASQQYF.